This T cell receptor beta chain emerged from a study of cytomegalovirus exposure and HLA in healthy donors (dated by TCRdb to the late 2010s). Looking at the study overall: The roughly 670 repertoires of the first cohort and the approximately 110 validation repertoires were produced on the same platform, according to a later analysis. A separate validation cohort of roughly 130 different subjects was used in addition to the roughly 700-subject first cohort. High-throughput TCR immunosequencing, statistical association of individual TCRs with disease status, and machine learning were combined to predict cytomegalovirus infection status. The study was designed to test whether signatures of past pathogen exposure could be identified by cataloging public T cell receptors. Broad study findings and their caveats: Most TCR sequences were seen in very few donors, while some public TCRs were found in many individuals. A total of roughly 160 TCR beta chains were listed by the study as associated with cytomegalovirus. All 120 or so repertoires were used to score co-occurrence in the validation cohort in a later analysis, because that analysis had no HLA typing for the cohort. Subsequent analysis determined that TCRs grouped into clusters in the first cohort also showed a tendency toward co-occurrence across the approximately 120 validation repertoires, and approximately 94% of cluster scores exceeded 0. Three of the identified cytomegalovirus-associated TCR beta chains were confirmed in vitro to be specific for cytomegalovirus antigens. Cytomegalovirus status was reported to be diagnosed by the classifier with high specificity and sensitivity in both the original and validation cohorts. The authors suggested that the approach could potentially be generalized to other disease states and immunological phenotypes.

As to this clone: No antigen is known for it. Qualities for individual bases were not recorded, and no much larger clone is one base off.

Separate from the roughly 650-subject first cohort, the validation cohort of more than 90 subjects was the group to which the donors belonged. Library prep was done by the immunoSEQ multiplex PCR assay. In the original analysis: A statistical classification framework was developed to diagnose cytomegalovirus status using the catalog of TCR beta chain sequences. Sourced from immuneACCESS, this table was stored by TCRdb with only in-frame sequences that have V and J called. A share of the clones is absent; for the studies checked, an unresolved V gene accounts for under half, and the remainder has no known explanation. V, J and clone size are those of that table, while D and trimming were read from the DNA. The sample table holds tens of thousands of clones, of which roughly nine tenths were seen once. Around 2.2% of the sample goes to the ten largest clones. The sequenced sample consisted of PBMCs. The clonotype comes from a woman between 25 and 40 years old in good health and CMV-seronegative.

The CDR3 protein: CASRRLAAQETQYF. In nucleotides, the sequence is TGTGCCAGCAGACGTCTAGCGGCCCAAGAGACCCAGTACTTC. The chain is made from TRBV27 and TRBJ2-5; 7 nucleotides in the junction match TRBD2. V is cut back by 6 bases and J by 1 base, with 5 bases in the junction unmatched. The CDR3 sequence holds 14 residues, the cysteine and phenylalanine included. Only CDR3 DNA remains: 42 bases, in frame from the first base. Taken from the germline V gene (reference sequence), the CDR1 and CDR2 loops are MNHEY and SMNVEV.